These 15 T cell receptor beta chains came from one sample sequenced in a study of cytomegalovirus exposure and HLA in healthy donors. A multiplex PCR was run with 60 Vbeta primers and 13 Jbeta primers. Method: immunoSEQ multiplex PCR; TCRdb's copy keeps in-frame clones and lacks some. The data show 120,000 or so clones, more than 70% seen once. Sequencing used PBMCs. These receptor sequences come from a man aged 25-40 years in good health and CMV-seronegative.

The chain is built from TRBV19 and TRBJ2-7; D may be TRBD2 (6 bases). With 1 base removed from V and 1 base from J, the gap between germline ends came to 8 bases. The CDR3 contains 14 residues. Looked up from germline, CDR1 is LNHDA and CDR2 is SQIVND (reference sequence). CDR3 coding DNA: TGTGCCAGTAGTATAGGGCGGGGATCCTACGAGCAGTACTTC. Translated, it gives CASSIGRGSYEQYF.

This clone has just one count. The chain recombines TRBV27 with TRBJ2-1; TRBD2 is a possible D gene (7 bases). Trimming shortened V by 3 bases and J by 4 bases, and 13 bases separated the two germline ends. The germline CDR1 and CDR2 sequences are MNHEY and SMNVEV (reference sequence). CDR3 length equals 15 residues. CDR3 DNA: TGTGCCAGCAGTTTCGGGGGCGGGGGTTACAATGAGCAGTTCTTC. Protein sequence: CASSFGGGGYNEQFF.

This clone came up a few times. The chain combines TRBV5-1 with TRBJ1-1; D is uncertain. The CDR3 length is 14 residues. CDR1 and CDR2 (germline): SGHRS, YFSETQ. Trimming took 0 bases from V and 0 from J, leaving 6 bases between them. CDR3 protein: CASSLARLNTEAFF. Here the CDR3 DNA reads TGCGCCAGCAGCTTGGCGCGGTTGAACACTGAAGCTTTCTTT.

This chain joins TRBV28 and TRBJ1-1; 8 positions agree with TRBD1. The CDR3 is 14 amino acids. The V and J ends lost 6 bases and 4 bases, in that order; junction bases with no gene match: 7. Germline V gives CDR1 MDHEN, CDR2 SYDVKM. CDR3 DNA sequence: TGTGCCAGCAGCCCTGGACAGGGTACCACTGAAGCTTTCTTT. Residues: CASSPGQGTTEAFF. Filled out from reference TRBV28 and TRBJ1-1, the complete variable domain reads DVKVTQSSRYLVKRTGEKVFLECVQDMDHENMFWYRQDPGLGLRLIYFSYDVKMKEKGDIPEGYSVSREKKERFSLILESASTNQTSMYLCASSPGQGTTEAFFGQGTRLTVV.

V is TRBV7-8 and J is TRBJ2-2; TRBD2 is a possible D gene (6 bases). CDR1 and CDR2 (germline): SGHVS, FQNEAQ. The CDR3 covers 15 residues. V shed 5 bases and J shed 5 bases, with 15 bases lying between them. Here the CDR3 reads CASSRRVGGTGELFF. The CDR3 DNA reads TGTGCCAGCAGCCGGCGGGTGGGGGGAACCGGGGAGCTGTTTTTT. The entire variable domain, with the rest obtained from reference TRBV7-8 and TRBJ2-2, is as follows: GAGVSQSPRYKVAKRGQDVALRCDPISGHVSLFWYQQALGQGPEFLTYFQNEAQLDKSGLPSDRFFAERPEGSVSTLKIQRTQQEDSAVYLCASSRRVGGTGELFFGEGSRLTVL.

This clone appeared a few times. The rearrangement links TRBV6-5 to TRBJ2-7; D ambiguous. CDR1 is MNHEY, CDR2 SVGAGI, per germline. This CDR3 spans 12 amino acids. The germline V and J ends were trimmed by 0 bases and 6 bases, with 6 bases remaining between them. For the CDR3, the DNA is TGTGCCAGCAGTTACTCCTTAGTCGAGCAGTACTTC. Protein sequence: CASSYSLVEQYF.

The chain links TRBV4-3 to TRBJ2-5, with 7 bases that match TRBD2. The CDR3 length is 15 residues. CDR1 LGHNA and CDR2 YSLEER come from the germline V gene. Trimming at V came to 0 bases and at J to 5 bases, leaving 6 bases not matched to a gene. CDR3 sequence reads: CASSQDRGVGETQYF. Written as DNA, the CDR3 is TGCGCCAGCAGCCAAGATCGGGGGGTCGGGGAGACCCAGTACTTC.

CDR3 loop: CASMHGGEAETQYF. The CDR3 region has the DNA TGTGCCAGCATGCATGGGGGGGAGGCAGAGACCCAGTACTTC. This chain connects TRBV6-1 to TRBJ2-5, with 7 nucleotides matching TRBD2. V was clipped by 7 bases and J by 4 bases; unmatched bases: 9. The CDR3 has 14 amino acids. Germline CDR1 is MNHNS and CDR2 is SASEGT.

The chain has TRBV7-2 and TRBJ2-2, with TRBD2 as a possible D gene (5 bases). Germline V gene sequence: CDR1 SGHTA, CDR2 FQGNSA. This CDR3 region has 16 residues. V lost 0 bases, J lost 6 bases, and 14 bases lay in between. CDR3 amino acids: CASSLARSGIAGELFF. The DNA for the CDR3 is TGTGCCAGCAGCTTAGCGCGGTCGGGAATTGCCGGGGAGCTGTTTTTT.

The V gene is TRBV28, the J gene TRBJ1-4; D gene unclear. The CDR3 has 15 amino acids. V was trimmed by 7 bases and J by 8 bases, leaving 20 bases between them. CDR1 is MDHEN, CDR2 SYDVKM, per germline. The CDR3 DNA reads TGTGCCAGCACCGATCGACACTCCGGAGGCGAAAAACTGTTTTTT. Residues: CASTDRHSGGEKLFF.

In DNA, the CDR3 is TGCGCCAGCAGCCAAGACGGGGGGAACACTGAAGCTTTCTTT. Amino acids: CASSQDGGNTEAFF. The chain employs TRBV10-1 and TRBJ1-1, with TRBD1 as a possible D gene (5 bases). The CDR3 totals 14 residues. Between the trimmed V and J ends, which lost 6 bases and 1 base, there was a span of 12 bases. Germline V gene lookup returns CDR1 WNHNN and CDR2 SYGVQD (reference sequence).

V gene TRBV4-2 combines with J gene TRBJ2-7; TRBD1 agrees at 9 bases. J was trimmed by 4 bases and V by 0 bases; bases with no gene match: 7. The V gene's germline CDR1 is LGHNA and CDR2 YNFKEQ. The CDR3 consists of 16 residues. CDR3 region: CASSQDPGTGTYEQYF. DNA for the CDR3: TGTGCCAGCAGCCAAGACCCTGGGACAGGGACGTACGAGCAGTACTTC.

This clone was counted only a few times. V usage is TRBV6-6 and J usage is TRBJ2-7; 8 nucleotides line up with TRBD2. V was pared by 0 bases and J by 4 bases, with 8 bases of the junction left unmatched. CDR1 MNHNY and CDR2 SVGAGI come from the germline V gene (reference sequence). This CDR3 has 16 amino acids. The CDR3 sequence: CASSYSLGGGWYEQYF. The CDR3 DNA is TGTGCCAGCAGTTACTCTCTCGGGGGGGGGTGGTACGAGCAGTACTTC.

The chain joins TRBV18 to TRBJ2-7, with a possible D match to TRBD2 (6 bases). V was cut by 1 base and J by 0 bases, with 7 bases left in between. CDR3 length: 14 amino acids. CDR1 and CDR2 from the germline V gene are KGHSH and LQKENI. In DNA, the CDR3 is TGTGCCAGCTCACCACAGACTAGCTCCTACGAGCAGTACTTC. This encodes CASSPQTSSYEQYF. The full variable domain, its missing parts supplied by reference TRBV18 and TRBJ2-7, is NAGVMQNPRHLVRRRGQEARLRCSPMKGHSHVYWYRQLPEEGLKFMVYLQKENIIDESGMPKERFSAEFPKEGPSILRIQQVVRGDSAAYFCASSPQTSSYEQYFGPGTRLTVT.

V usage is TRBV11-3 and J usage is TRBJ2-5; 7 nucleotides match TRBD2. The V segment lost 2 bases and the J segment 4 bases; nucleotides outside the gene matches: 16. This CDR3 is built from 18 residues. Germline V lookup: CDR1 SGHNT, CDR2 YENEEA. CDR3 in amino acids: CASSLSVGSRGLTETQYF. CDR3 sequence (DNA): TGTGCCAGCAGCTTATCTGTGGGGTCGCGGGGGTTGACAGAGACCCAGTACTTC.